Only a few counts were recorded for the clone carrying this T cell receptor (beta chain). Antigen: not known. The data belong to a study of cytomegalovirus exposure and HLA in healthy donors. At the level of the study: The 110 million or so unique TCR beta sequences, from about 179 million T cells, were found by an earlier analysis. General study findings and limits: The investigators catalogued under 200 TCR beta chains as cytomegalovirus-associated. As confirmed in vitro, a few CMV-associated chains were specific for CMV antigens. A later analysis reported that several of the most significant clusters appeared to be linked to common viral pathogens, among them Epstein-Barr virus.

Primers: 60 Vbeta forward and 13 Jbeta reverse. Data came from immunoSEQ multiplex PCR; TCRdb stores just in-frame clones and leaves some out. The data hold approximately 32,000 clones, with 90% to 95% observed a single time. V was clipped by 4 bases and J by 7 bases; unmatched bases: 9. The CDR3 spans 15 residues. Germline V gene lookup returns CDR1 SGHNT and CDR2 YYREEE (reference sequence). Sequencing input: PBMCs. This TCR came from a woman between 18 and 29 years old in good health and CMV-seronegative. The rearrangement uses TRBV5-4 and TRBJ1-4; 8 bases fit TRBD1. The CDR3 DNA is TGTGCCAGCAGCCCGGGCCTAACAGGGGGTGAAAAACTGTTTTTT. Protein sequence: CASSPGLTGGEKLFF.